The sample holds a few counts of the clone carrying this TCR beta chain. As yet, its antigen is unknown. These data belong to a study of T cells after yellow fever vaccination. Study-level information: Low-cell-number fractions were prepared with SMART-Seq v4 Ultra Low Input.

Findings of the study overall: Compared with primary, the secondary response was weaker and peaked at day 5, not 15. Relatively few clonotypes were ones that appeared in both CD4 and CD8 compartments.

Template switching by 5'RACE produced TCR cDNA, adding a universal primer site and UMIs. TCRdb re-called the 5' RACE reads with MiXCR, one entry per CDR3 protein. The sample carries a few hundred thousand distinct CDR3 sequences, 8% to 10% recorded once. This sample comprised PBMCs, obtained on the day of the first yellow fever vaccination. This TCR came from a man aged 18-30 years who received the YFV17D yellow fever vaccine.

The CDR3 region has the DNA TGCAGTGCGCGGACTAGCGCTTACACCGGGGAGCTGTTTTTT. Encoded protein: CSARTSAYTGELFF. This chain links TRBV20-1 with TRBJ2-2; 9 bases are a match to TRBD2. This CDR3 spans 14 amino acids. The V segment lost 6 bases and the J segment 3 bases; nucleotides outside the gene matches: 5. The germline V gene encodes CDR1 DFQATT and CDR2 SNEGSKA (reference sequence).